This entry lists 32 T cell receptor beta chains sequenced from one sample in a study of blood T cells in healthy people across ages. It was with a sample-barcoded 5' primer and a J-beta primer mix that a second PCR of roughly 6 to 12 cycles was run. One entry per CDR3 protein, called by TCRdb with MiXCR from the 5' RACE reads. The repertoire holds around 940,000 distinct CDR3 sequences, with roughly 51% as singletons. The sample consisted of blood. Receptors were obtained from a woman aged 60-75 years in good health.

Comment on this clonotype: Mismatch with germline at one junction end may stem from a read error. The genes are TRBV7-3 and TRBJ2-1, with 7 bases aligning to TRBD2. This CDR3 comprises 14 residues. Germline CDR1 reads SGHTA; CDR2 reads FQGTGA. CDR3 amino acids: CASSSSGAYSEQFF. The CDR3, as DNA: TGTGCCAGTAGCTCTAGCGGAGCCTACAGTGAGCAGTTCTTC.

This rearrangement joins TRBV4-1 to TRBJ2-3; 12 bases match TRBD2. V was pared by 5 bases and J by 8 bases, with 8 bases of the junction left unmatched. This CDR3 comprises 15 residues. The germline V gene encodes CDR1 MGHRA and CDR2 YSYEKL. The CDR3 loop reads CASSSTSGRLVTQYF. The CDR3 DNA reads as TGCGCCAGCAGCTCGACTAGCGGGAGACTAGTTACGCAGTATTTT.

The chain uses TRBV20-1 and TRBJ2-7; TRBD1 is a possible D gene (6 bases). The V gene's germline CDR1 is DFQATT and CDR2 SNEGSKA (reference sequence). CDR3 length: 14 amino acids. Trimming took off 0 bases at V and 2 bases at J, with 11 bases between the two ends. This CDR3 reads CSARDLDRPYEQYF. The DNA for the CDR3 is TGCAGTGCTAGAGATCTGGACAGACCCTACGAGCAGTACTTC.

The chain combines TRBV7-9 with TRBJ2-7, with TRBD1 matching 11 bases. In germline, CDR1 is SEHNR, CDR2 FQNEAQ (reference sequence). This CDR3 has 18 amino acids. Germline trimming cut 5 bases from V and 1 base from J; bases unmatched to any gene: 13. DNA of the CDR3: TGTGCCAGCAGCACAGACCATTCCGGGACAGGGGGATCCTACGAGCAGTACTTC. The encoded protein is CASSTDHSGTGGSYEQYF.

The chain employs TRBV5-5 and TRBJ2-1, with 7 bases fitting TRBD2. Trimming cost V 4 bases and J 2 bases; bases outside gene matches: 9. Germline CDR1 is SGHKS and CDR2 is YYEKEE (reference sequence). The CDR3 is 16 amino acids. The CDR3 sequence is CASSPRLAATYNEQFF. DNA for the CDR3: TGTGCCAGCAGCCCGCGGCTAGCGGCGACCTACAATGAGCAGTTCTTC. The complete variable domain, with remaining parts taken from reference TRBV5-5 and TRBJ2-1, reads DAGVTQSPTHLIKTRGQQVTLRCSPISGHKSVSWYQQVLGQGPQFIFQYYEKEERGRGNFPDRFSARQFPNYSSELNVNALLLGDSALYLCASSPRLAATYNEQFFGPGTRLTVL.

This clonotype has just a few counts. The rearrangement uses TRBV28 and TRBJ1-2; 7 nucleotides match TRBD1. After removal of 8 bases from V and 3 bases from J, the junction contained 6 bases not matched to a gene. Germline assignment: CDR1 MDHEN and CDR2 SYDVKM. The CDR3 covers 13 residues. The CDR3: CASWGQLDYGYTF. In DNA form, the CDR3 reads TGTGCCAGCTGGGGACAGTTGGACTATGGCTACACCTTC.

V gene TRBV5-1 combines with J gene TRBJ2-3, with D perhaps matching TRBD1 (5 bases). The length of the CDR3 is 15 residues. The V end was cut by 1 base, the J end by 0 bases, with 9 bases between. CDR1 and CDR2 from the germline V gene are SGHRS and YFSETQ. The CDR3, as DNA: TGCGCCAGCAGCTTGAGGGGTCAGAGCACAGATACGCAGTATTTT. Amino acid sequence: CASSLRGQSTDTQYF.

The chain has TRBV10-3 and TRBJ2-5; no clear D gene. The length of the CDR3 is 12 residues. Germline CDR1 is ENHRY and CDR2 is SYGVKD. Trimming pared 3 bases from V and 1 base from J, leaving 3 bases between. CDR3 sequence: CAISDIQETQYF. CDR3 sequence (DNA): TGTGCCATCAGTGACATCCAAGAGACCCAGTACTTC.

The rearrangement uses TRBV5-1 and TRBJ1-2; TRBD1 matches 8 bases. The CDR3 is made up of 14 amino acids. V was clipped by 1 base and J by 6 bases; unmatched bases: 5. In germline, CDR1 is SGHRS, CDR2 YFSETQ. Here the CDR3 DNA reads TGCGCCAGCAGCTTGTGGACAGGGTCTAATGGCTACACCTTC. Translation: CASSLWTGSNGYTF. The full variable domain, with the rest looked up from reference TRBV5-1 and TRBJ1-2, is KAGVTQTPRYLIKTRGQQVTLSCSPISGHRSVSWYQQTPGQGLQFLFEYFSETQRNKGNFPGRFSGRQFSNSRSEMNVSTLELGDSALYLCASSLWTGSNGYTFGSGTRLTVV.

This clonotype was seen a single time. CDR3 sequence: CASSRQGGGQPQHF. The CDR3 DNA follows: TGTGCCAGCAGTCGCCAGGGAGGTGGACAGCCCCAGCATTTT. V and J are TRBV12-3 or TRBV12-4 and TRBJ1-5; D perhaps matches TRBD1 (5 bases). V was shortened by 5 bases and J by 7 bases, with 15 bases between the two germline ends. The CDR3 runs 14 residues.

CDR3 sequence reads: CASSQTGDQPQHF. In DNA form, the CDR3 reads TGTGCCAGCAGCCAGACGGGGGATCAGCCCCAGCATTTT. The chain combines TRBV3-1 with TRBJ1-5, with a weak D call TRBD1 (5 bases). CDR1 and CDR2 (germline): LGHDT, YNNKEL (reference sequence). The CDR3 runs to 13 residues. With 3 bases removed from V and 5 bases from J, the gap between germline ends came to 8 bases.

This clonotype was counted once. The V gene is TRBV28, the J gene TRBJ2-1; D is ambiguous. The CDR3 sequence is 14 residues long. The germline V and J ends were trimmed by 5 bases and 10 bases, with 18 bases remaining between them. Germline V gene data show CDR1 as MDHEN and CDR2 as SYDVKM. CDR3 sequence reads: CASSRPSGNNEQFF. The CDR3 region has the DNA TGTGCCAGCAGTCGGCCCTCCGGAAATAACGAGCAGTTCTTC.

The chain has TRBV27 and TRBJ1-2, with a weak D call TRBD1 (6 bases). Germline loops: CDR1 MNHEY, CDR2 SMNVEV (reference sequence). Trimming pared 6 bases from V and 6 bases from J, leaving 14 bases between. This CDR3 spans 13 amino acids. The CDR3 DNA reads as TGTGCCAGCAGGACTACAGGGACTGATGGCTACACCTTC. Amino acid sequence: CASRTTGTDGYTF.

In this sample, this clonotype turned up once. The rearrangement uses TRBV12-3 or TRBV12-4 and TRBJ1-1; 7 positions agree with TRBD1. This CDR3 is 14 amino acids long. With 5 bases clipped from V and 7 bases from J, the junction kept 10 bases outside the gene matches. CDR3 residues: CASSVSDRVLEAFF. CDR3 sequence (DNA): TGTGCCAGCAGTGTATCCGACAGGGTTCTTGAAGCTTTCTTT.

V and J are TRBV29-1 and TRBJ2-3; D gene unclear. Germline V gene sequence: CDR1 SQVTM, CDR2 ANQGSEA. Trimming took 1 base from V and 0 from J, leaving 5 bases between them. The CDR3 consists of 13 residues. CDR3 sequence reads: CSVEVDSTDTQYF. CDR3 nucleotide sequence: TGCAGCGTTGAAGTAGATAGCACAGATACGCAGTATTTT.

V and J are TRBV9 and TRBJ2-3, with 9 bases lining up with TRBD2. CDR1 SGDLS and CDR2 YYNGEE come from the germline V gene. CDR3 length equals 16 residues. With V trimmed by 3 bases and J by 0 bases, 5 bases remained unmatched. The CDR3 sequence: CASSALLAGSTDTQYF. The CDR3 DNA follows: TGTGCCAGCAGCGCGTTACTAGCGGGTAGCACAGATACGCAGTATTTT.

The rearrangement uses TRBV10-2 and TRBJ2-7; a possible D gene is TRBD1 (7 bases). Trimming left V 11 bases short and J 1 base short, with 15 bases between. CDR1 and CDR2 (germline): WSHSY, SAAADI. This CDR3 is 13 amino acids long. In DNA, the CDR3 is TGCGCCGGAGGGACAGTAGGTTCCTACGAGCAGTACTTC. It translates to CAGGTVGSYEQYF.

The chain employs TRBV20-1 and TRBJ2-1, with a weak D call TRBD2 (6 bases). The CDR3 runs to 12 residues. V dropped 1 base and J dropped 7 bases, with 8 bases sitting between them. Germline V gene data show CDR1 as DFQATT and CDR2 as SNEGSKA (reference sequence). As DNA, the CDR3 is TGCAGTGCTAGAGGACTAGGGAATGAGCAGTTCTTC. Translated, it gives CSARGLGNEQFF.

This chain joins TRBV18 and TRBJ2-1; 11 positions match TRBD2. Trimming at V came to 2 bases and at J to 4 bases, leaving 7 bases not matched to a gene. This CDR3 comprises 17 residues. Looked up from germline, CDR1 is KGHSH and CDR2 is LQKENI. Here the CDR3 reads CASSPGLAGLGYNEQFF. The CDR3 coding sequence is TGTGCCAGCTCACCAGGACTAGCGGGTTTAGGATACAATGAGCAGTTCTTC.

The chain combines TRBV28 with TRBJ1-5; D remains unclear. The germline V gene encodes CDR1 MDHEN and CDR2 SYDVKM. CDR3 length: 16 amino acids. V lost 5 bases to trimming and J lost 5 bases, with 19 bases between them. The CDR3 loop reads CASSPRGPLWDQPQHF. The CDR3 DNA follows: TGTGCCAGCAGTCCCCGAGGGCCCCTTTGGGATCAGCCCCAGCATTTT. The whole variable domain, filled in from reference TRBV28 and TRBJ1-5, reads DVKVTQSSRYLVKRTGEKVFLECVQDMDHENMFWYRQDPGLGLRLIYFSYDVKMKEKGDIPEGYSVSREKKERFSLILESASTNQTSMYLCASSPRGPLWDQPQHFGDGTRLSIL.

The rearrangement uses TRBV4-1 and TRBJ1-2; 7 bases map to TRBD1. This CDR3 has 15 amino acids. Germline CDR1 is MGHRA and CDR2 is YSYEKL. V lost 3 bases and J lost 4; bases outside the gene matches: 8. The CDR3 is CASSHAAGQTYGYTF. The CDR3 DNA sequence: TGCGCCAGCAGCCATGCCGCGGGACAGACCTATGGCTACACCTTC.

The sample holds many counts of this clonotype. V usage is TRBV29-1 and J usage is TRBJ2-5, with a possible D match to TRBD2 (5 bases). V was cut by 2 bases and J by 4 bases, with 17 bases left in between. The CDR3 totals 15 residues. Germline assignment: CDR1 SQVTM and CDR2 ANQGSEA. CDR3 in DNA: TGCAGCGTTGAATGGAGCATCTTAGCGAGAGAGACCCAGTACTTC. It is translated as CSVEWSILARETQYF.

In DNA, the CDR3 is TGTGCCAGCAATCCTACTTCTAATGAGCAGTTCTTC. Translated, it gives CASNPTSNEQFF. The chain is built from TRBV12-3 or TRBV12-4 and TRBJ2-1; D is unclear. The ends were cut back, 7 bases at V and 7 bases at J, with 11 bases in the middle. This CDR3 is built from 12 residues.

J is TRBJ2-3 and V is TRBV6-6, with TRBD2 identical over 8 bases. Germline-derived CDR1 and CDR2 are MNHNY and SVGAGI (reference sequence). V dropped 3 bases and J dropped 4; count of bases not matched to a gene: 9. The CDR3 consists of 16 residues. CDR3 loop: CASSYQQSGSADTQYF. The CDR3 region has the DNA TGTGCCAGCAGTTATCAACAGAGCGGGAGCGCAGATACGCAGTATTTT.

The chain employs TRBV7-9 and TRBJ1-3; possible D gene TRBD1, 6 bases. From germline, CDR1 is SEHNR and CDR2 FQNEAQ (reference sequence). CDR3 length: 13 residues. The V end was cut by 8 bases, the J end by 4 bases, with 12 bases between. The CDR3 bases are TGTGCCAGCGCCTCGGGGGGCGGAAACACCATATATTTT. Translation: CASASGGGNTIYF. Combining the CDR3 with reference TRBV7-9 and TRBJ1-3 gives the whole variable domain DTGVSQNPRHKITKRGQNVTFRCDPISEHNRLYWYRQTLGQGPEFLTYFQNEAQLEKSRLLSDRFSAERPKGSFSTLEIQRTEQGDSAMYLCASASGGGNTIYFGEGSWLTVV.

The gene calls are TRBV12-3 or TRBV12-4 and TRBJ2-1; TRBD2 matches 14 bases. V dropped 8 bases and J dropped 9; count of bases not matched to a gene: 6. This CDR3 region has 14 residues. The CDR3 protein is CASSTSGREAEQFF. Written as DNA, the CDR3 is TGTGCCAGCTCGACTAGCGGGAGGGAAGCTGAGCAGTTCTTC.

This chain uses TRBV2 with TRBJ2-2; 8 bases line up with TRBD2. Germline loops: CDR1 SNHLY, CDR2 FYNNEI. The CDR3 contains 15 residues. The V segment lost 2 bases and the J segment 7 bases; nucleotides outside the gene matches: 6. The CDR3 sequence is CASSEQAGVDGELFF. For the CDR3, the DNA is TGTGCCAGCAGTGAACAAGCGGGAGTTGACGGGGAGCTGTTTTTT.

This clonotype has more than one count but fewer than ten. The J gene is TRBJ2-3, the V gene TRBV27; 8 bases agree with TRBD1. In germline, CDR1 is MNHEY, CDR2 SMNVEV (reference sequence). CDR3 length equals 14 residues. V lost 4 bases, J lost 2 bases, and 2 bases stayed unmatched. The CDR3 sequence: CASSWTGTTDTQYF. CDR3 sequence (DNA): TGTGCCAGCAGTTGGACAGGGACCACAGATACGCAGTATTTT.

This rearrangement joins TRBV7-2 to TRBJ2-7; a possible D gene is TRBD2 (5 bases). Per the germline V gene, CDR1 is SGHTA and CDR2 is FQGNSA. V was shortened by 2 bases and J by 2 bases, with 13 bases between the two germline ends. This CDR3 comprises 15 residues. For the CDR3, the DNA is TGTGCCAGCAGCTTACTGGGAGCATTGACCTACGAGCAGTACTTC. Translating it yields CASSLLGALTYEQYF.

The V call is TRBV27, the J call TRBJ2-5, with D perhaps TRBD2 (6 bases). The length of the CDR3 is 15 residues. Trimming took off 0 bases at V and 5 bases at J, with 13 bases between the two ends. The germline gives CDR1 MNHEY, CDR2 SMNVEV (reference sequence). DNA for the CDR3: TGTGCCAGCAGTTTATCTCCGACTAGTCTGGAGACCCAGTACTTC. Translated: CASSLSPTSLETQYF.

The rearrangement links TRBV20-1 to TRBJ2-7; TRBD1 matches at 7 bases. The CDR3 length is 11 residues. V dropped 5 bases and J dropped 5; count of bases not matched to a gene: 3. Germline assignment: CDR1 DFQATT and CDR2 SNEGSKA (reference sequence). The CDR3 bases are TGCAGTGCTCAACAGGGGAACGAGCAGTACTTC. This codes for CSAQQGNEQYF.

This chain joins TRBV7-2 and TRBJ2-3, with TRBD2 identical over 8 bases. This CDR3 spans 14 amino acids. Germline values: CDR1 SGHTA, CDR2 FQGNSA. Trimming cost V 7 bases and J 6 bases; bases outside gene matches: 9. The CDR3 DNA sequence: TGTGCCAGCACCGGTATAGCGGGACCGGATACGCAGTATTTT. Its protein is CASTGIAGPDTQYF.